These 24 T cell receptor beta chains were sequenced from one sample in a study of T cell clonality in common variable immunodeficiency. Findings and limits, study-wide: In common variable immunodeficiency, TCR beta chains reportedly carried fewer deletions and N-nucleotide insertions.

Repertoires were generated with immunoSEQ multiplex PCR, while TCRdb's copy carries only in-frame clones and drops some. The sample contains 20,000 to 30,000 clones, none of them singletons. Their cognate antigens are unknown. The sample comprised peripheral blood mononuclear cells. The receptors shown here come from a human donor with common variable immunodeficiency.

This clone was counted many times. The junction departs from the called germline gene at one end, perhaps through a read error. Read coverage stops 3 residues before the CDR3 terminus; the germline J gene supplies the remainder. The rearrangement uses TRBV7-7 and TRBJ2-1, with D perhaps matching TRBD1 (6 bases). The CDR3 covers 14 residues. CDR1 SSHAT and CDR2 FNYEAQ come from the germline V gene (reference sequence). The covered CDR3 bases are TGTGCTAGCAGCAGGGGCGGTTCCTACAATGAG. It is translated as CASSRGGSYNE. The complete CDR3 reads CASSRGGSYNEQFF.

This clone is judged medium-sized. From the germline J gene comes the end of the CDR3, since the read stops 3 residues before it. The genes are TRBV4-1 and TRBJ1-2; weak D call: TRBD1 (6 bases). CDR1 and CDR2 from the germline V gene are MGHRA and YSYEKL. Trimming left V 4 bases short and J 0 bases short, with 15 bases between. The CDR3 totals 16 residues. The covered CDR3 bases are TGCGCCAGCAGCCTAAAACAGGGACAATCTAACTATGGC. It encodes CASSLKQGQSNYG. The entire CDR3 protein is CASSLKQGQSNYGYTF.

The sample holds many counts of this clone. The CDR3 goes on 3 residues after the read ends, and that part is filled in from the germline J gene. The chain employs TRBV18 and TRBJ2-1; 7 bases map to TRBD2. With 1 base clipped from V and 4 bases from J, the junction kept 4 bases outside the gene matches. CDR3 size: 15 residues. Germline CDR1 reads KGHSH; CDR2 reads LQKENI. CDR3 protein: CASSPLGGKYNEQFF. The sequenced part of the CDR3 DNA is TGTGCCAGCTCACCACTGGGGGGGAAATACAATGAG.

This clone was counted at least ten times. The DNA ends 3 residues before the CDR3 does, and the rest of the CDR3 is filled in from the germline J gene. The V and J genes are TRBV18 and TRBJ2-1, with 14 nucleotides matching TRBD2. V lost 6 bases and J lost 5; bases outside the gene matches: 9. The CDR3 runs to 17 residues. Germline-derived CDR1 and CDR2 are KGHSH and LQKENI. CDR3 bases read: TGTGCCAGCTCCCCAAGACTAGCGGGAGGGGAAAACAATGAG. Protein sequence: CASSPRLAGGENNE. The full CDR3 sequence reads CASSPRLAGGENNEQFF.

Comments on this clone: The DNA ends 3 residues before the CDR3 does, and the rest of the CDR3 is filled in from the germline J gene. The chain uses TRBV20-1 and TRBJ2-1; 9 positions match TRBD2. Per the germline V gene, CDR1 is DFQATT and CDR2 is SNEGSKA (reference sequence). J lost 9 bases, V lost 6 bases, and 3 bases had no gene match. This CDR3 comprises 11 residues. CDR3 residues: CSAAGGREQFF. The part of the CDR3 DNA that was read is TGCAGTGCCGCGGGGGGGCGTGAG.

As concerns this clone: The CDR3 end falls 3 residues outside the read, so it is completed with the germline J gene. The genes are TRBV2 and TRBJ2-1; D gene unclear. V dropped 8 bases and J dropped 7 bases, with 12 bases sitting between them. The CDR3 length is 12 residues. In germline, CDR1 is SNHLY, CDR2 FYNNEI. CDR3 in amino acids: CASRLNENEQFF. Incomplete CDR3 DNA: TGTGCCAGCCGACTGAACGAGAATGAG.

As for this clone: The read ends 3 residues early relative to the CDR3; the germline J gene fills the gap. The V call is TRBV7-6, the J call TRBJ1-2, with a weak D call TRBD1 (5 bases). This CDR3 region has 13 residues. Germline V lookup: CDR1 SGHVS, CDR2 FNYEAQ. The CDR3 sequence is CASSLEGSRGYTF. The CDR3 bases that were read are TGTGCCAGCAGCTTAGAGGGGAGTCGGGGC.

As for this clone: The sequence runs out 3 residues before the end of the CDR3; the remainder is reconstructed from the germline J gene. The rearrangement links TRBV2 to TRBJ2-2; a possible D gene is TRBD1 (5 bases). The germline V gene has CDR1 SNHLY and CDR2 FYNNEI. The V end was cut by 7 bases, the J end by 7 bases, with 13 bases between. This CDR3 is 13 amino acids long. The CDR3 reads CASTDNFGGELFF. The part of the CDR3 DNA that was read is TGTGCCAGCACGGACAACTTCGGCGGGGAG. Complete variable domain (other parts from reference TRBV2 and TRBJ2-2): EPEVTQTPSHQVTQMGQEVILRCVPISNHLYFYWYRQILGQKVEFLVSFYNNEISEKSEIFDDQFSVERPDGSNFTLKIRSTKLEDSAMYFCASTDNFGGELFFGEGSRLTVL.

Of note for this clone: Read coverage stops 3 residues before the CDR3 terminus; the germline J gene supplies the remainder. The genes are TRBV2 and TRBJ2-1; 8 positions match TRBD2. After removal of 8 bases from V and 6 bases from J, the junction contained 9 bases not matched to a gene. Germline values: CDR1 SNHLY, CDR2 FYNNEI. This CDR3 is 14 amino acids long. CDR3 DNA (partial): TGTGCCAGCTACACTAGCGGATGGGGCAATGAG. This encodes CASYTSGWGNE. From start to end, the CDR3 is CASYTSGWGNEQFF.

This clone was recorded a few times. The DNA ends 3 residues before the CDR3 does, and the rest of the CDR3 is filled in from the germline J gene. This sequence joins TRBV5-5 and TRBJ1-5; D gene uncertain. V was pared by 2 bases and J by 0 bases, with 3 bases between. This CDR3 has 13 residues. Germline CDR1 and CDR2: SGHKS and YYEKEE (reference sequence). The CDR3 sequence: CASSFNSNQPQHF. Incomplete CDR3 DNA: TGTGCCAGCAGCTTTAATAGCAATCAGCCC.

This clone was counted a few times. The CDR3 extends 3 residues past the end of the read, so its final part is completed from the germline J gene. V is TRBV7-2 and J is TRBJ1-4; 9 bases agree with TRBD1. The V gene's germline CDR1 is SGHTA and CDR2 FQGNSA. The CDR3 sequence is 15 residues long. V shed 6 bases and J 7 bases; nucleotides not matched to a gene: 9. The covered CDR3 bases are TGTGCCAGCAGTCGGACAGGGGATTTGGGTGAAAAA. Protein: CASSRTGDLGEK. From start to end, the CDR3 is CASSRTGDLGEKLFF.

In regard to this clone: Coverage ceases 3 residues before the CDR3 finishes, and the germline J gene fills in the end. V gene TRBV30 combines with J gene TRBJ1-1, with 7 bases matching TRBD1. J lost 3 bases, V lost 2 bases, and 6 bases had no gene match. Germline values: CDR1 GTSNPN, CDR2 SVGIG (reference sequence). The CDR3 extends over 14 amino acids. The part of the CDR3 DNA that was read is TGTGCCTGGAGTAGAGAGGGGGCGTACACTGAA. Its protein is CAWSREGAYTE. The complete CDR3 sequence is CAWSREGAYTEAFF.

This clone was detected ten times or more. CDR3 bases read: TGCAGCGTTGGGGCAGGGGATTGGAATGAG. This gives the protein CSVGAGDWNE. The entire CDR3 is CSVGAGDWNEQFF. V gene TRBV29-1 combines with J gene TRBJ2-1; perhaps TRBD1 as D (6 bases). From the germline J gene comes the end of the CDR3, since the read stops 3 residues before it. The germline gives CDR1 SQVTM, CDR2 ANQGSEA. V lost 4 bases and J lost 7, with 14 bases in between. The CDR3 has 13 amino acids.

This clone was seen many times. With the read ending 3 residues before the CDR3 end, the germline J gene is used to fill in that end. The chain has TRBV30 and TRBJ2-5; the D gene is possibly TRBD1 (6 bases). Germline lookup yields CDR1 GTSNPN and CDR2 SVGIG (reference sequence). The CDR3 extends over 15 amino acids. V was trimmed by 5 bases and J by 6 bases, leaving 22 bases between them. The part of the CDR3 DNA that was read is TGTGCCTGGGGGGGCTGGGGGACCGCAGGGCAGACC. Protein: CAWGGWGTAGQT. The whole CDR3 sequence is CAWGGWGTAGQTQYF.

This clone was detected many times. The sequenced fragment ends 3 residues before the CDR3 boundary, so the rest is inferred from the germline J gene. The chain recombines TRBV7-9 with TRBJ1-6, with D perhaps TRBD1 (5 bases). Germline CDR1 reads SEHNR; CDR2 reads FQNEAQ (reference sequence). CDR3 length equals 15 residues. Trimming stripped 5 bases from V and 4 bases from J, with 12 bases between. The CDR3 loop reads CASSDDGGYNSPLHF. Incomplete CDR3 DNA: TGTGCCAGCAGCGACGATGGGGGGTATAATTCACCC.

In regard to this clone: The DNA ends 3 residues before the CDR3 does, and the rest of the CDR3 is filled in from the germline J gene. This sequence joins TRBV18 and TRBJ1-1; TRBD1 is a possible D gene (6 bases). This CDR3 contains 11 residues. Germline-derived CDR1 and CDR2 are KGHSH and LQKENI. The CDR3 bases that were read are TGTGCCAGCTCATCTACAGGGGAA. Amino acid sequence: CASSSTGE. The whole CDR3 protein is CASSSTGEAFF.

This clone occurred a few times. The missing CDR3 end, 3 residues past where the read stops, is filled in from the germline J gene. The V and J genes are TRBV19 and TRBJ2-1, with TRBD2 matching over 13 bases. V was clipped by 5 bases and J by 6 bases; unmatched bases: 4. Germline lookup yields CDR1 LNHDA and CDR2 SQIVND (reference sequence). The CDR3 totals 15 residues. CDR3 sequence reads: CASSFRLAGGNEQFF. The sequenced part of the CDR3 DNA is TGTGCCAGTAGTTTCAGACTAGCGGGAGGCAATGAG.

This clone showed up many times. The missing CDR3 end, 3 residues past where the read stops, is filled in from the germline J gene. The chain is built from TRBV6-1 and TRBJ2-1, with D perhaps TRBD2 (5 bases). CDR3 length equals 15 residues. The V and J ends lost 4 bases and 8 bases respectively, with 18 bases between them. Germline V gene lookup returns CDR1 MNHNS and CDR2 SASEGT. The part of the CDR3 DNA that was read is TGTGCCAGCAGTGCGTCCCCCCCGGGGATCCATGAG. Amino acids: CASSASPPGIHE. The entire CDR3 protein reads CASSASPPGIHEQFF.

This clone was seen at least ten times. The read ends 3 residues before the CDR3 terminus; that terminus is restored from the germline J gene. The chain uses TRBV18 and TRBJ2-1; 11 bases line up with TRBD2. Per germline, CDR1 KGHSH and CDR2 LQKENI. V gave up 4 bases and J gave up 7 bases; unmatched junction bases: 6. The CDR3 extends over 15 amino acids. The CDR3: CASSLTSGIKNEQFF. CDR3 DNA (partial): TGTGCCAGCTCACTGACTAGCGGGATAAAGAATGAG.

This clone was observed many times. The CDR3 loop is CASSRLAVHNEQFF. The DNA read from the CDR3 is TGTGCCAGTAGTCGTCTAGCGGTCCACAATGAG. The genes are TRBV19 and TRBJ2-1; 7 bases are a match to TRBD2. The read comes to an end 3 residues before the CDR3 does, leaving the germline J gene to fill in the end. Germline V gene sequence: CDR1 LNHDA, CDR2 SQIVND (reference sequence). The V gene end was trimmed by 5 bases and the J gene end by 5 bases; junction bases not matched to a gene: 6. The CDR3 contains 14 residues.

Many counts were recorded for this clone. The sequenced fragment ends 3 residues before the CDR3 boundary, so the rest is inferred from the germline J gene. The chain uses TRBV7-8 and TRBJ2-3, with D tentatively TRBD2 (7 bases). V was pared by 6 bases and J by 0 bases, with 22 bases between. The CDR3 spans 18 residues. The germline CDR1 and CDR2 sequences are SGHVS and FQNEAQ. CDR3 amino acids: CASRWGGAMGPSTDTQYF. The sequenced part of the CDR3 DNA is TGTGCCAGCAGGTGGGGGGGGGCTATGGGTCCGAGCACAGATACG.

On this clone: The read falls 3 residues short of the CDR3 end, and the missing part is taken from the germline J gene. This chain links TRBV7-2 with TRBJ2-3, with D maybe TRBD1 (6 bases). V was trimmed by 2 bases and J by 1 base, leaving 10 bases between them. This CDR3 region has 15 residues. From germline, CDR1 is SGHTA and CDR2 FQGNSA. The CDR3 reads CASSLQGHRTDTQYF. The part of the CDR3 DNA that was read is TGTGCCAGCAGCTTACAGGGGCATCGCACAGATACG.

Points on this clone: The read ends 3 residues early relative to the CDR3; the germline J gene fills the gap. The V and J genes are TRBV30 and TRBJ2-5; no reliable D call. This CDR3 region has 10 residues. Trimming pared 5 bases from V and 4 bases from J, leaving 5 bases between. Germline V lookup: CDR1 GTSNPN, CDR2 SVGIG (reference sequence). The sequenced CDR3 bases are TGTGCCTGGTCCGGAGAGACC. This sequence encodes CAWSGET. In full, the CDR3 is CAWSGETQYF.

This clone has a count of ten or more. The sequenced fragment ends 3 residues before the CDR3 boundary, so the rest is inferred from the germline J gene. The chain carries TRBV7-6 and TRBJ2-3; 9 bases line up with TRBD2. CDR3 length: 15 amino acids. Germline lookup yields CDR1 SGHVS and CDR2 FNYEAQ. The junction had 3 bases not matched to a gene; V was cut back by 1 base and J by 4 bases. The sequenced CDR3 bases are TGTGCCAGCAGCTTAGGCGGGGGGGCTGCAGATACG. Translation gives CASSLGGGAADT. The whole CDR3 protein is CASSLGGGAADTQYF.